This is a list of T cell receptor beta chains from one sample in a study of control samples from healthy donors and cancer patients. Clones were read by immunoSEQ multiplex PCR, and TCRdb kept only the in-frame ones, dropping some. The data show more than 85,000 clones, 90% seen once. The sequenced material came from blood. The receptors derive from a human donor in good health. The donor label of this sample is uncertain. Each CDR3 is given with its conserved first and last residue. Each record gives: D gene, V gene, J gene, clone size, CDR3 protein, CDR3 DNA. The D gene is left open where the match is weak. Where a row states a size, it is once, few, many or the class of an expanded clone; other rows omit it.

d_gene: TRBD1
v_gene: TRBV5-5
j_gene: TRBJ2-1
abundance: -
CDR3aa: CASWGAPGQGNEQFF
CDR3nt: TGTGCCAGCTGGGGGGCACCGGGACAGGGAAATGAGCAGTTCTTC

d_gene: -
v_gene: TRBV11-2
j_gene: TRBJ1-1
abundance: -
CDR3aa: CASSLVRGAFF
CDR3nt: TGTGCCAGCAGCTTAGTCAGGGGCGCTTTCTTT

d_gene: -
v_gene: TRBV13
j_gene: TRBJ2-7
abundance: -
CDR3aa: CASSLGGYEQYF
CDR3nt: TGTGCCAGCAGCTTAGGGGGTTACGAGCAGTACTTC

d_gene: TRBD1
v_gene: TRBV18
j_gene: TRBJ2-5
abundance: -
CDR3aa: CASSPLDRGETQYF
CDR3nt: TGTGCCAGCTCACCACTGGACAGGGGGGAGACCCAGTACTTC

d_gene: TRBD1
v_gene: TRBV19
j_gene: TRBJ1-1
abundance: -
CDR3aa: CASSISQGARDTEAFF
CDR3nt: TGTGCCAGTAGTATTTCCCAGGGGGCAAGGGACACTGAAGCTTTCTTT

d_gene: -
v_gene: TRBV25-1
j_gene: TRBJ2-7
abundance: few
CDR3aa: CASSGAYEQYF
CDR3nt: TGTGCCAGCAGTGGTGCCTACGAGCAGTACTTC

d_gene: TRBD1
v_gene: TRBV19
j_gene: TRBJ2-7
abundance: -
CDR3aa: CASSIAGGGYEQYF
CDR3nt: TGTGCCAGTAGTATAGCAGGGGGCGGCTACGAGCAGTACTTC

d_gene: -
v_gene: TRBV27
j_gene: TRBJ1-4
abundance: once
CDR3aa: CASSLNGRVGEKLFF
CDR3nt: TGTGCCAGCAGTTTAAATGGCAGGGTAGGAGAAAAACTGTTTTTT

d_gene: TRBD2
v_gene: TRBV7-2
j_gene: TRBJ2-1
abundance: -
CDR3aa: CASSLRASGGYNEQFF
CDR3nt: TGTGCCAGCAGCTTACGGGCTAGCGGGGGTTATAATGAGCAGTTCTTC

d_gene: -
v_gene: TRBV24-1
j_gene: TRBJ1-5
abundance: -
CDR3aa: CATSRGGNQPQHF
CDR3nt: TGTGCCACCTCTAGGGGGGGCAATCAGCCCCAGCATTTT

d_gene: -
v_gene: TRBV9
j_gene: TRBJ2-2
abundance: -
CDR3aa: CASSLIPRITNTGELFF
CDR3nt: TGTGCCAGCAGCCTAATACCCAGGATAACGAACACCGGGGAGCTGTTTTTT

d_gene: -
v_gene: TRBV9
j_gene: TRBJ2-2
abundance: -
CDR3aa: CASSVEIGSTGELFF
CDR3nt: TGTGCCAGCAGCGTAGAGATAGGGAGCACCGGGGAGCTGTTTTTT

d_gene: TRBD2
v_gene: TRBV4-2
j_gene: TRBJ2-3
abundance: few
CDR3aa: CASSPDISGGADTQYF
CDR3nt: TGTGCCAGCAGCCCGGATATTAGCGGGGGGGCGGATACGCAGTATTTT

d_gene: TRBD2
v_gene: TRBV25-1
j_gene: TRBJ2-1
abundance: -
CDR3aa: CASRAGGINNEQFF
CDR3nt: TGTGCCAGCAGAGCGGGGGGGATTAACAATGAGCAGTTCTTC

d_gene: -
v_gene: TRBV5-1
j_gene: TRBJ2-2
abundance: -
CDR3aa: CASSPGPDTGELFF
CDR3nt: TGCGCCAGCAGCCCAGGACCGGACACCGGGGAGCTGTTTTTT

d_gene: -
v_gene: TRBV15
j_gene: TRBJ2-7
abundance: -
CDR3aa: CATSYLLRAGPYEQYF
CDR3nt: TGTGCCACCAGCTACCTACTCCGAGCAGGGCCCTACGAGCAGTACTTC

d_gene: -
v_gene: TRBV7-3
j_gene: TRBJ2-2
abundance: -
CDR3aa: CASSLTSGDLVRNTGELFF
CDR3nt: TGTGCCAGCAGCTTAACTTCCGGGGACCTAGTAAGGAACACCGGGGAGCTGTTTTTT

d_gene: -
v_gene: TRBV13
j_gene: TRBJ1-1
abundance: -
CDR3aa: CASRTNTGWNTEAFF
CDR3nt: TGTGCCAGCAGAACTAATACAGGGTGGAACACTGAAGCTTTCTTT

d_gene: -
v_gene: TRBV12-3/TRBV12-4
j_gene: TRBJ1-5
abundance: -
CDR3aa: CASSLGDNQPQHF
CDR3nt: TGTGCCAGCAGTTTAGGGGATAATCAGCCCCAGCATTTT

d_gene: -
v_gene: TRBV5-5
j_gene: TRBJ1-2
abundance: -
CDR3aa: CASSTVGTYGYTF
CDR3nt: TGTGCCAGCAGCACCGTCGGAACTTATGGCTACACCTTC

d_gene: -
v_gene: TRBV30
j_gene: TRBJ1-3
abundance: -
CDR3aa: CAWIRLTTLPGNTIYF
CDR3nt: TGTGCCTGGATTCGCTTGACTACTCTCCCTGGAAACACCATATATTTT

d_gene: -
v_gene: TRBV11-3
j_gene: TRBJ2-1
abundance: once
CDR3aa: CASSLGALNNEQFF
CDR3nt: TGTGCCAGCAGCTTAGGGGCGCTAAACAATGAGCAGTTCTTC

d_gene: -
v_gene: TRBV15
j_gene: TRBJ2-1
abundance: -
CDR3aa: CATSRDITFDEQFF
CDR3nt: TGTGCCACCAGCAGAGACATTACTTTCGATGAGCAGTTCTTC

d_gene: -
v_gene: TRBV29-1
j_gene: TRBJ1-3
abundance: -
CDR3aa: CSVELLGRNTIYF
CDR3nt: TGCAGCGTTGAATTGTTGGGGCGAAACACCATATATTTT

d_gene: TRBD2
v_gene: TRBV18
j_gene: TRBJ2-3
abundance: -
CDR3aa: CASSPFDAGGTDTQYF
CDR3nt: TGTGCCAGCTCACCATTCGACGCGGGGGGCACAGATACGCAGTATTTT

d_gene: TRBD1
v_gene: TRBV7-9
j_gene: TRBJ2-7
abundance: -
CDR3aa: CASSLVGGQGVYEQYF
CDR3nt: TGTGCCAGCAGCTTAGTAGGGGGACAGGGAGTTTACGAGCAGTACTTC

d_gene: -
v_gene: TRBV6-5
j_gene: TRBJ2-3
abundance: -
CDR3aa: CASGWGNTDTQYF
CDR3nt: TGTGCCAGTGGTTGGGGGAACACAGATACGCAGTATTTT